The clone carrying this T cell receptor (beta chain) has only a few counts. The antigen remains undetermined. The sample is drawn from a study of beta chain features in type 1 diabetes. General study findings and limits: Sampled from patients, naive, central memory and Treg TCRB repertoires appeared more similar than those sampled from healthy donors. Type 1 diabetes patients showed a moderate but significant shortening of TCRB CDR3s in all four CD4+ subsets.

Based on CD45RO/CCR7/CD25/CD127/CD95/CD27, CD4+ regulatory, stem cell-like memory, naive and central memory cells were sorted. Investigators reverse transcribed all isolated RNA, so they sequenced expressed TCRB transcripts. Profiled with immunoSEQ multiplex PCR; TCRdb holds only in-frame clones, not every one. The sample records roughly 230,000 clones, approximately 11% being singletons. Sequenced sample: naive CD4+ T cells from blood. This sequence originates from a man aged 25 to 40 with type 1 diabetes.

CDR3 in amino acids: CASSWDRGHGQPQHF. The CDR3 DNA reads TGTGCCAGCAGTTGGGACAGGGGGCATGGTCAGCCCCAGCATTTT. This chain joins TRBV2 and TRBJ1-5; TRBD1 matches at 12 bases. CDR3 size: 15 residues. CDR1 and CDR2 (germline): SNHLY, FYNNEI. Trimming removed 5 bases from V and 6 bases from J; junction bases left unmatched: 5.